This T cell receptor beta chain was identified during a study of control samples from healthy donors and cancer patients. Sequencing used immunoSEQ multiplex PCR; TCRdb keeps in-frame clones, though not all of them. The sample includes about 230,000 clones, over 70% of them seen just once. Comments on this clone: The sample carries other DNA sequences with the same CDR3.

The receptor comes from a woman aged 55-69 years with lung cancer. Sequenced: PBMCs.

CDR3 amino acids: CASSQDRGNTEAFF. As DNA, the CDR3 is TGTGCCAGCAGCCAAGATCGAGGGAACACTGAAGCTTTCTTT. The chain has TRBV4-2 and TRBJ1-1; D ambiguous. Trimming removed 0 bases at V and 1 base at J, with 6 bases between. The CDR3 spans 14 residues. In germline, CDR1 is LGHNA, CDR2 YNFKEQ.